Presented here are 26 T cell receptor beta chains from one specimen sequenced in a study of shared clonotypes between healthy human individuals (dated by TCRdb to between 2020 and 2021). Libraries came from the immunoSEQ multiplex PCR assay. Held by TCRdb, this immuneACCESS table contains in-frame sequences only and omits some clones. Under half of the omission traces to an unresolved V gene where checked; the cause of the rest is unknown. This sample has over a million clones in its table, and roughly 96% of those were observed once. The ten biggest clones cover 1% to 1.5% of the sample. Sequenced: naive CD4+ T cells sorted from blood. Explained via the paper, the cell subset or site label denotes: CD45RA+ positively selected. The receptor source for this set is a young man in good health.

This chain joins TRBV19 and TRBJ1-3; D remains unclear. Germline-derived CDR1 and CDR2 are LNHDA and SQIVND (reference sequence). This CDR3 is built from 15 residues. The germline V and J ends were trimmed by 10 bases and 8 bases, with 24 bases remaining between them. The CDR3 DNA sequence: TGTGCCATCACAGAACTCAGTAATTGTGTGGACACCATATATTTT. Residues: CAITELSNCVDTIYF. Supplemented by reference TRBV19 and TRBJ1-3, the full variable domain reads DGGITQSPKYLFRKEGQNVTLSCEQNLNHDAMYWYRQDPGQGLRLIYYSQIVNDFQKGDIAEGYSVSREKKESFPLTVTSAQKNPTAFYLCAITELSNCVDTIYFGEGSWLTVV.

The J gene is TRBJ1-2, the V gene TRBV18; 9 bases are a match to TRBD1. The V gene end was trimmed by 2 bases and the J gene end by 5 bases; junction bases not matched to a gene: 3. CDR3 length equals 14 residues. The germline CDR1 and CDR2 sequences are KGHSH and LQKENI. The CDR3: CASSPAGTGYGYTF. The CDR3 region has the DNA TGTGCCAGCTCACCAGCCGGGACAGGGTATGGCTACACCTTC.

The V and J genes are TRBV27 and TRBJ2-3; TRBD2 aligns across 13 bases. CDR3 length: 16 residues. V shed 5 bases and J 3 bases; nucleotides not matched to a gene: 5. CDR1 MNHEY and CDR2 SMNVEV come from the germline V gene (reference sequence). CDR3 loop: CASSVLAGGPTDTQYF. DNA of the CDR3: TGTGCCAGCAGTGTACTAGCGGGAGGGCCGACAGATACGCAGTATTTT.

Here the CDR3 DNA reads TGTGCCAGCAGCTTATTTAGGGAAGTGCAGTTCTTC. Translating gives CASSLFREVQFF. The chain links TRBV7-2 to TRBJ2-1; D gene unclear. This CDR3 spans 12 amino acids. Trimming pared 2 bases from V and 12 bases from J, leaving 11 bases between. Germline V CDR1 and CDR2: SGHTA, FQGNSA. Based on the CDR3 plus reference TRBV7-2 and TRBJ2-1, the full variable domain is GAGVSQSPSNKVTEKGKDVELRCDPISGHTALYWYRQSLGQGLEFLIYFQGNSAPDKSGLPSDRFSAERTGGSVSTLTIQRTQQEDSAVYLCASSLFREVQFFGPGTRLTVL.

This clone was counted a single time. The sample holds other DNA sequences that translate to the same CDR3. The chain combines TRBV9 with TRBJ2-1; D unclear. The CDR3 is 13 amino acids. Germline CDR1 SGDLS, CDR2 YYNGEE. Trimming took off 1 base at V and 4 bases at J, with 6 bases between the two ends. The CDR3 sequence: CASSVSTYNEQFF. The DNA of the CDR3 is TGTGCCAGCAGCGTATCGACATACAATGAGCAGTTCTTC.

The chain joins TRBV7-2 to TRBJ2-5; D may be TRBD2 (6 bases). The length of the CDR3 is 14 residues. Between the trimmed V and J ends, which lost 6 bases and 2 bases, there was a span of 13 bases. Germline loops: CDR1 SGHTA, CDR2 FQGNSA. The CDR3 spells CASSWRGRQETQYF. The CDR3 nucleotides read TGTGCCAGCAGTTGGCGGGGCCGTCAAGAGACCCAGTACTTC.

V and J are TRBV18 and TRBJ2-3; 12 bases align to TRBD2. J lost 2 bases, V lost 4 bases, and 13 bases had no gene match. The CDR3 runs to 19 residues. CDR1 and CDR2 (germline): KGHSH, LQKENI. CDR3: CASSRRTERTSGDTDTQYF. Here the CDR3 DNA reads TGTGCCAGCTCACGGCGCACTGAAAGGACTAGCGGGGACACAGATACGCAGTATTTT.

V is TRBV30 and J is TRBJ1-3; 8 bases are a match to TRBD1. There are 15 residues in the CDR3. The germline V gene encodes CDR1 GTSNPN and CDR2 SVGIG (reference sequence). Unmatched junction bases numbered 6, after V lost 3 bases and J lost 2 bases. This chain's CDR3 is CAWRRTGRTGNTIYF. Written as DNA, the CDR3 is TGTGCCTGGAGACGGACAGGGCGTACTGGAAACACCATATATTTT.

The chain links TRBV28 to TRBJ1-2; TRBD1 might be the D (5 bases). CDR1 is MDHEN and CDR2 is SYDVKM in the germline V gene. V lost 5 bases to trimming and J lost 2 bases, with 9 bases between them. The CDR3 totals 13 residues. The CDR3 coding sequence is TGTGCCAGCAGTACGGGACTGAACTATGGCTACACCTTC. Amino acid sequence: CASSTGLNYGYTF.

This chain joins TRBV11-3 and TRBJ2-3; TRBD1 is a possible D gene (5 bases). CDR1 SGHNT and CDR2 YENEEA come from the germline V gene. CDR3 length: 14 amino acids. V was shortened by 5 bases and J by 0 bases, with 9 bases between the two germline ends. The DNA of the CDR3 is TGTGCCAGCAGCGCTGACAGAAGCACAGATACGCAGTATTTT. As protein: CASSADRSTDTQYF.

This chain joins TRBV9 and TRBJ1-3, with TRBD1 as a possible D gene (5 bases). Germline lookup yields CDR1 SGDLS and CDR2 YYNGEE. The V and J ends lost 3 bases and 1 base respectively, with 14 bases between them. CDR3 length: 16 residues. The chain's CDR3 is CASSGGGVQSGNTIYF. As DNA, the CDR3 is TGTGCCAGCAGCGGGGGAGGGGTACAATCTGGAAACACCATATATTTT.

This chain connects TRBV18 to TRBJ1-4, with D unclear. In germline, CDR1 is KGHSH, CDR2 LQKENI. The CDR3 sequence is 15 residues long. Deletions cut 4 bases from V and 1 base from J, with 10 bases between. The CDR3 DNA reads as TGTGCCAGCTCACAGTCACTAGGAACTAATGAAAAACTGTTTTTT. This gives the protein CASSQSLGTNEKLFF.

The V call is TRBV6-5, the J call TRBJ1-1; D possibly corresponds to TRBD1 (5 bases). Germline CDR1 and CDR2: MNHEY and SVGAGI. V was shortened by 6 bases and J by 2 bases, with 13 bases between the two germline ends. The CDR3 loop spans 14 amino acids. The CDR3 DNA reads as TGTGCCAGCAGGGGTGTGGGGACCAACACTGAAGCTTTCTTT. Its translation: CASRGVGTNTEAFF.

The chain recombines TRBV2 with TRBJ2-2, with 7 nucleotides matching TRBD2. This CDR3 spans 14 amino acids. J gave up 4 bases and V 3 bases, and 2 bases lay outside the gene matches. Germline loops: CDR1 SNHLY, CDR2 FYNNEI. The CDR3 loop is CASSDLAATGELFF. In DNA form, the CDR3 reads TGTGCCAGCAGTGACCTAGCGGCCACCGGGGAGCTGTTTTTT.

The rearrangement uses TRBV11-2 and TRBJ1-4, with 7 bases fitting TRBD1. This CDR3 has 18 amino acids. Germline V gives CDR1 SGHAT, CDR2 FQNNGV. The V segment lost 5 bases and the J segment 4 bases; nucleotides outside the gene matches: 16. In DNA form, the CDR3 reads TGTGCCAGCAGCCCTACAGGGGCCCAGATAAAATATAATGAAAAACTGTTTTTT. Encoded protein: CASSPTGAQIKYNEKLFF.

The CDR3 here is CASSLVAGGPRDTQYF. In nucleotides, the CDR3 is TGTGCCAGCAGCTTAGTTGCGGGAGGGCCAAGAGATACGCAGTATTTT. This sequence joins TRBV7-2 and TRBJ2-3; 9 nucleotides match TRBD2. CDR3 length: 16 amino acids. With 1 base clipped from V and 5 bases from J, the junction kept 7 bases outside the gene matches. Germline CDR1 reads SGHTA; CDR2 reads FQGNSA.

The CDR3 here is CASSPNGVGLPDTQYF. In DNA, the CDR3 is TGTGCCAGCTCACCGAATGGTGTCGGGTTGCCAGATACGCAGTATTTT. The chain recombines TRBV18 with TRBJ2-3; no definite D call. V lost 3 bases, J lost 4 bases, and 17 bases lay in between. Germline CDR1 and CDR2: KGHSH and LQKENI. This CDR3 is 16 amino acids long.

The chain carries TRBV4-3 and TRBJ2-3, with TRBD2 identical over 9 bases. Germline CDR1 and CDR2: LGHNA and YSLEER. This CDR3 region has 19 residues. V lost 3 bases to trimming and J lost 1 base; unmatched junction nucleotides: 14. CDR3 DNA sequence: TGCGCCAGCAGCCAGGCCCCGGCGGGAGGGGAGTCGGGCACAGATACGCAGTATTTT. Translation: CASSQAPAGGESGTDTQYF.

Comments on this clone: Other DNA sequences of this sample code for an identical CDR3. This rearrangement joins TRBV6-5 to TRBJ2-3, with 8 bases fitting TRBD2. V trimming: 6 bases; J trimming: 0 bases; junction bases outside the gene matches: 5. The germline V gene encodes CDR1 MNHEY and CDR2 SVGAGI. This CDR3 is 15 amino acids long. The CDR3 here is CASSYSGTSTDTQYF. The CDR3, as DNA: TGTGCCAGCAGCTATAGCGGGACTAGCACAGATACGCAGTATTTT.

This sequence joins TRBV7-8 and TRBJ1-1; no firm D call. With 5 bases removed from V and 4 bases from J, the gap between germline ends came to 23 bases. CDR3 length: 17 amino acids. CDR1 and CDR2 from the germline V gene are SGHVS and FQNEAQ. The CDR3 here is CASSRPPGTLAITEAFF. CDR3 nucleotides: TGTGCCAGCAGCCGCCCACCAGGAACCTTGGCGATCACTGAAGCTTTCTTT.

J is TRBJ1-4 and V is TRBV6-5, with 9 bases fitting TRBD1. The J segment lost 10 bases and the V segment lost 4 bases, leaving 4 bases of the junction unmatched. Germline values: CDR1 MNHEY, CDR2 SVGAGI. This CDR3 has 13 amino acids. The CDR3 DNA is TGTGCCAGCAGTTTGAGACAGGGGGTAAAACTGTTTTTT. Protein sequence: CASSLRQGVKLFF.

The V gene is TRBV5-1, the J gene TRBJ1-2, with 7 bases identical to TRBD1. Trimming removed 3 bases from V and 2 bases from J; junction bases left unmatched: 10. Germline V gene sequence: CDR1 SGHRS, CDR2 YFSETQ. The length of the CDR3 is 16 residues. The CDR3 reads CASSYLRDSLNYGYTF. The CDR3 DNA sequence: TGCGCCAGCAGCTATCTCCGGGACAGCCTAAACTATGGCTACACCTTC.

V is TRBV2 and J is TRBJ1-5; no clear D gene. Germline V CDR1 and CDR2: SNHLY, FYNNEI. Trimming took 7 bases from V and 4 from J, leaving 11 bases between them. There are 13 residues in the CDR3. CDR3 nucleotides: TGTGCCAGCAAGGCGGTCGAAAATCAGCCCCAGCATTTT. Translating it yields CASKAVENQPQHF.

The genes are TRBV5-6 and TRBJ1-2, with no clear D. Germline CDR1 and CDR2: SGHDT and YYEEEE. With 1 base removed from V and 4 bases from J, the gap between germline ends came to 17 bases. This CDR3 has 16 residues. CDR3 sequence: CASSLSVISRSYGYTF. CDR3 DNA: TGTGCCAGCAGCTTGAGTGTAATTAGTCGAAGCTATGGCTACACCTTC.

The chain is built from TRBV18 and TRBJ1-2; D is uncertain. Trimming stripped 2 bases from V and 0 bases from J, with 13 bases between. The CDR3 runs 16 residues. CDR1 KGHSH and CDR2 LQKENI come from the germline V gene. CDR3 DNA sequence: TGTGCCAGCTCACCATTAGCCGCAGCGACTAACTATGGCTACACCTTC. The encoded protein is CASSPLAAATNYGYTF. The whole variable domain, filled in from reference TRBV18 and TRBJ1-2, reads NAGVMQNPRHLVRRRGQEARLRCSPMKGHSHVYWYRQLPEEGLKFMVYLQKENIIDESGMPKERFSAEFPKEGPSILRIQQVVRGDSAAYFCASSPLAAATNYGYTFGSGTRLTVV.

J is TRBJ2-7 and V is TRBV5-5; D remains ambiguous. V was cut by 4 bases and J by 1 base, with 12 bases left in between. The CDR3 runs 14 residues. Germline V lookup: CDR1 SGHKS, CDR2 YYEKEE (reference sequence). The CDR3 coding sequence is TGTGCCAGCAGCCTTCGGTTTATGTCCTACGAGCAGTACTTC. It codes for CASSLRFMSYEQYF.